Listed below are T cell receptor beta chains from one sample, sequenced in a study of chemoradiotherapy in HPV16-positive cancers. The repertoire was sequenced with immunoSEQ multiplex PCR; TCRdb's copy has only in-frame clones and lacks some. The sample has thousands of clones, almost 90% seen once; the top ten hold 20% to 30%. The sample here was blood, taken from a patient who underwent chemoradiotherapy. The receptors here all came from a human donor with HPV-associated anogenital cancer. Each CDR3 is given with its conserved first and last residue. The order of the fields is CDR3 protein, J gene, V gene.

CASSPFRGRETQYF TRBJ2-5 TRBV14
CATEPLTSAEAFF TRBJ1-1 TRBV6-5
CTSSLAASGPYEQYF TRBJ2-7 TRBV5-4
CASSLKMGQGIYEQYF TRBJ2-7 TRBV5-1
CASSLLTGGTGELFF TRBJ2-2 TRBV28
CASSSGQAYNEQFF TRBJ2-1 TRBV5-1
CASSPRTGSSYNEQFF TRBJ2-1 TRBV7-8
CASSLVGQGYGYTF TRBJ1-2 TRBV7-9
CASKNSGTGDEKLFF TRBJ1-4 TRBV7-8
CATSPGQKNEKLFF TRBJ1-4 TRBV6-6
CASSDSYEQYF TRBJ2-7 TRBV6-5
CASRDSTDTQYF TRBJ2-3 TRBV10-1
CASSQWTADFAFF TRBJ1-1 TRBV4-2
CASSPGTQNTEAFF TRBJ1-1 TRBV19
CASSPVGVVYQPQHF TRBJ1-5 TRBV6-1
CASSQGHGGVTGELFF TRBJ2-2 TRBV4-1
CASSLAITGGELFF TRBJ2-2 TRBV7-6
CASSIMTGARMREQYF TRBJ2-7 TRBV19
CSVDDGQGFGNTIYF TRBJ1-3 TRBV29-1
CAGSGQGFPGELFF TRBJ2-2 TRBV7-9
CASSLEAGGRTGELFF TRBJ2-2 TRBV5-6
CSVDSLAGGFPYNEQFF TRBJ2-1 TRBV29-1
CASSLIAGGSLGEQYF TRBJ2-7 TRBV7-2
CASSPRTQSGYTF TRBJ1-2 TRBV7-9
CASSPGDQGSWETQYF TRBJ2-5 TRBV5-6
CASSPNWGTHQPQHF TRBJ1-5 TRBV23-1
CATSLRTSWSTDTQYF TRBJ2-3 TRBV15
CASSSGWGTEQFF TRBJ2-1 TRBV9
CASKNTGRERGNTIYF TRBJ1-3 TRBV7-6
CASSLSFKQGDPSGANVLTF TRBJ2-6 TRBV7-6
CASSQDSGNTEAFF TRBJ1-1 TRBV4-1
CSARERETQYF TRBJ2-5 TRBV20-1
CASSRLGTGRTSTDTQYF TRBJ2-3 TRBV21-1
CASSDSTSGGLNTQYF TRBJ2-3 TRBV6-4
CASSFGTSSYEQYF TRBJ2-7 TRBV5-1
CASSLEGGGRTDTQYF TRBJ2-3 TRBV5-1
CASSLTRNNEQFF TRBJ2-1 TRBV7-2
CASSDVTGTGNYGYTF TRBJ1-2 TRBV2
CASSLYSGGIGQPQHF TRBJ1-5 TRBV7-8
CASKDRANYEQYF TRBJ2-7 TRBV4-3
CASSKLAGPTNTGELFF TRBJ2-2 TRBV19
CASSEAGGASTEAFF TRBJ1-1 TRBV6-1
CARRTGALYEQYF TRBJ2-7 TRBV25-1
CASSSRGQSYEQYF TRBJ2-7 TRBV4-2
CASSFSRTGTKNIQYF TRBJ2-4 TRBV7-9
CASSLSGSFTDTQYF TRBJ2-3 TRBV7-6
CSVRSYYGYTF TRBJ1-2 TRBV29-1
CASSFGTGMNTEAFF TRBJ1-1 TRBV27
CASSFPGEQYF TRBJ2-7 TRBV28
CASSYRDGNQPQHF TRBJ1-5 TRBV6-5